This entry lists 31 T cell receptor beta chains sequenced from one sample in a study of blood T cells in healthy people across ages. Primers used in a second PCR of roughly 6 to 11 cycles were a sample-barcoded 5' primer and a J-beta primer mix. TCRdb reanalysed the 5' RACE reads using MiXCR and keeps one entry per CDR3 protein. The sample has some 690,000 distinct CDR3 sequences; 22% are singletons. The sequenced sample was blood. These receptors were obtained from a man aged 65 to 85 in good health.

This sequence joins TRBV12-3 or TRBV12-4 and TRBJ2-5; D uncertain. This CDR3 region has 13 residues. V lost 3 bases and J 5 bases, leaving 10 bases between the germline ends. The CDR3 protein is CASSFAEWETQYF. The CDR3 region has the DNA TGTGCCAGCAGTTTCGCGGAGTGGGAGACCCAGTACTTC.

The table lists this clonotype with a few counts. The chain is built from TRBV14 and TRBJ2-3; 8 nucleotides agree with TRBD2. The junction had 5 bases not matched to a gene; V was cut back by 3 bases and J by 0 bases. Germline values: CDR1 SGHDN, CDR2 FVKESK. There are 16 residues in the CDR3. The CDR3 bases are TGTGCCAGCAGCCACCCCGGACTAGCTAGCACAGATACGCAGTATTTT. Amino acid sequence: CASSHPGLASTDTQYF.

A few counts support this clonotype. The chain is built from TRBV29-1 and TRBJ1-1, with D uncertain. The ends were cut back, 4 bases at V and 0 bases at J, with 9 bases in the middle. This CDR3 is built from 13 residues. CDR1 is SQVTM and CDR2 is ANQGSEA in the germline V gene. The CDR3: CSVGGFMNTEAFF. CDR3 sequence (DNA): TGCAGCGTTGGAGGGTTTATGAACACTGAAGCTTTCTTT. Together with reference TRBV29-1 and TRBJ1-1, the CDR3 gives the full variable domain: SAVISQKPSRDICQRGTSLTIQCQVDSQVTMMFWYRQQPGQSLTLIATANQGSEATYESGFVIDKFPISRPNLTFSTLTVSNMSPEDSSIYLCSVGGFMNTEAFFGQGTRLTVV.

This clonotype appeared many times. The chain has TRBV2 and TRBJ2-7; 9 nucleotides match TRBD2. This CDR3 is built from 15 residues. CDR1 SNHLY and CDR2 FYNNEI come from the germline V gene. Trimming cost V 3 bases and J 0 bases; bases outside gene matches: 3. CDR3 in DNA: TGTGCCAGCAGTGACCCTAGCGGGGCCTCCTACGAGCAGTACTTC. Residues: CASSDPSGASYEQYF.

The chain joins TRBV20-1 to TRBJ1-5; D is undetermined. V was shortened by 1 base and J by 7 bases, with 11 bases between the two germline ends. The CDR3 runs 13 residues. Germline CDR1 is DFQATT and CDR2 is SNEGSKA (reference sequence). The CDR3 here is CSARVLRGQPQHF. The CDR3 DNA reads as TGCAGTGCTAGAGTTTTACGGGGACAGCCCCAGCATTTT.

The genes are TRBV7-2 and TRBJ2-5, with TRBD2 matching 12 bases. Trimming took 4 bases from V and 5 from J; bases not matched to a gene: 5. CDR3 length: 15 amino acids. CDR1 is SGHTA, CDR2 FQGNSA, per germline. The CDR3 DNA sequence: TGTGCCAGCAGCTCGCTAGCGGGGGGGCTTGAGACCCAGTACTTC. This sequence encodes CASSSLAGGLETQYF. The variable domain in full, with the rest retrieved from reference TRBV7-2 and TRBJ2-5, is GAGVSQSPSNKVTEKGKDVELRCDPISGHTALYWYRQSLGQGLEFLIYFQGNSAPDKSGLPSDRFSAERTGGSVSTLTIQRTQQEDSAVYLCASSSLAGGLETQYFGPGTRLLVL.

This clonotype has just a few counts. At one end, the junction sequence differs from germline, possibly due to a read error. V gene TRBV6-5 combines with J gene TRBJ2-3; D is uncertain. CDR1 and CDR2 from the germline V gene are MNHEY and SVGAGI. This CDR3 has 13 residues. The chain's CDR3 is CASRWTRTDAQYF. In nucleotides, the CDR3 is TGTGCCAGCAGGTGGACCCGTACAGATGCGCAGTATTTT.

Details on this clonotype: A read error is possible here, since a much larger clone lies one base away. V usage is TRBV11-2 and J usage is TRBJ2-5; 7 bases match TRBD1. The CDR3 is 13 amino acids. CDR1 is SGHAT and CDR2 is FQNNGV in the germline V gene. The CDR3 DNA sequence: TGTGCCAGCAGCCAAGACAGGGAAGAGAGCCAGTACTTC. Translation gives CASSQDREESQYF.

The chain employs TRBV18 and TRBJ1-1; D is unclear. This CDR3 comprises 14 residues. V was shortened by 1 base and J by 5 bases, with 11 bases between the two germline ends. CDR1 is KGHSH, CDR2 LQKENI, per germline. The CDR3 DNA is TGTGCCAGCTCACCACAGGTATCGGGGACTGAAGCTTTCTTT. Translation: CASSPQVSGTEAFF.

This clonotype has only a few counts. V gene TRBV11-3 combines with J gene TRBJ2-5; tentatively, D is TRBD2 (6 bases). CDR3 length equals 15 residues. Germline values: CDR1 SGHNT, CDR2 YENEEA. With 2 bases removed from V and 4 bases from J, the gap between germline ends came to 14 bases. CDR3 coding DNA: TGTGCCAGCAGCTTATCACCCGGGACTGTAGAGACCCAGTACTTC. Protein product: CASSLSPGTVETQYF.

This chain uses TRBV5-1 with TRBJ2-2; TRBD2 matches at 9 bases. Unmatched junction bases numbered 7, after V lost 4 bases and J lost 6 bases. Germline CDR1 and CDR2: SGHRS and YFSETQ. CDR3 length equals 15 residues. The CDR3 protein is CASSSSGSGSGELFF. CDR3 in DNA: TGCGCCAGCAGCAGTAGCGGGAGTGGGTCCGGGGAGCTGTTTTTT. Looking up the rest from reference TRBV5-1 and TRBJ2-2 gives the full variable domain: KAGVTQTPRYLIKTRGQQVTLSCSPISGHRSVSWYQQTPGQGLQFLFEYFSETQRNKGNFPGRFSGRQFSNSRSEMNVSTLELGDSALYLCASSSSGSGSGELFFGEGSRLTVL.

This clonotype was counted ten times or more. CDR3 bases: TGTGCCAGCAGCTTGGGAGGGGGCAACAACGAGCAGTACGTC. Translated: CASSLGGGNNEQYV. V usage is TRBV5-5 and J usage is TRBJ2-7; 7 positions agree with TRBD1. The germline CDR1 and CDR2 sequences are SGHKS and YYEKEE (reference sequence). V lost 0 bases, J lost 5 bases, and 5 bases stayed unmatched. This CDR3 comprises 14 residues.

V is TRBV5-8 and J is TRBJ2-5, with D perhaps matching TRBD2 (5 bases). V lost 4 bases and J lost 4, with 20 bases in between. This CDR3 contains 16 residues. CDR1 SGHTS and CDR2 YDEGEE come from the germline V gene. The CDR3 loop is CASSTEEASHLETQYF. CDR3 coding DNA: TGTGCCAGCAGCACCGAGGAGGCCTCTCATTTAGAGACCCAGTACTTC.

This clonotype was observed a single time. CDR3 in DNA: TGCGCCAGCAGCTTGGGGGTGGCGGCTAGCACAGATACGCAGTATTTT. It translates to CASSLGVAASTDTQYF. The rearrangement joins TRBV5-1 to TRBJ2-3; D ambiguous. CDR3 length equals 16 residues. The germline V gene has CDR1 SGHRS and CDR2 YFSETQ. V was clipped by 0 bases and J by 0 bases, with 11 bases between them. The variable domain in full, with the rest retrieved from reference TRBV5-1 and TRBJ2-3, is KAGVTQTPRYLIKTRGQQVTLSCSPISGHRSVSWYQQTPGQGLQFLFEYFSETQRNKGNFPGRFSGRQFSNSRSEMNVSTLELGDSALYLCASSLGVAASTDTQYFGPGTRLTVL.

This clonotype showed up just a few times. An end of the junction differs from the germline gene, which may be a read error. The rearrangement uses TRBV20-1 and TRBJ2-4; D is undetermined. Per the germline V gene, CDR1 is DFQATT and CDR2 is SNEGSKA (reference sequence). The CDR3 runs to 11 residues. The CDR3 sequence is CSVRDERVQYF. CDR3 DNA sequence: TGCAGTGTTAGAGACGAAAGGGTTCAGTACTTC.

This sequence joins TRBV12-3 or TRBV12-4 and TRBJ1-2, with TRBD1 as a possible D gene (5 bases). V lost 6 bases and J 5 bases, leaving 16 bases between the germline ends. The CDR3 consists of 14 residues. DNA of the CDR3: TGTGCCAGCAGGGAGCAGGGAGCCGAATATGGCTACACCTTC. Translation gives CASREQGAEYGYTF.

The chain recombines TRBV20-1 with TRBJ2-3, with 9 bases aligning to TRBD2. The CDR3 covers 14 residues. The germline CDR1 and CDR2 sequences are DFQATT and SNEGSKA (reference sequence). The trim removed 6 bases at V and 3 bases at J, leaving 7 bases unmatched. The DNA of the CDR3 is TGCAGTGCCAGGGCGCTAGCGGGGACAGATACGCAGTATTTT. It yields the protein CSARALAGTDTQYF.

V is TRBV20-1 and J is TRBJ1-2, with D perhaps matching TRBD1 (6 bases). Looked up from germline, CDR1 is DFQATT and CDR2 is SNEGSKA (reference sequence). V dropped 0 bases and J dropped 0 bases, with 14 bases sitting between them. The CDR3 contains 16 residues. In DNA form, the CDR3 reads TGCAGTGCTAGAGATACTTCAGCAGGGGCTAACTATGGCTACACCTTC. Residues: CSARDTSAGANYGYTF.

Many counts were recorded for this clonotype. V gene TRBV7-9 combines with J gene TRBJ2-1; no clear D. Trimming removed 5 bases from V and 6 bases from J, with 8 bases in between. CDR1 and CDR2 from the germline V gene are SEHNR and FQNEAQ (reference sequence). This CDR3 contains 12 residues. CDR3 sequence reads: CASSPRPNEQFF. The CDR3, as DNA: TGTGCCAGCAGCCCCCGCCCCAATGAGCAGTTCTTC.

This rearrangement joins TRBV7-2 to TRBJ1-2, with 12 bases lining up with TRBD1. The CDR3 has 16 residues. The germline V gene encodes CDR1 SGHTA and CDR2 FQGNSA. The trim removed 4 bases at V and 4 bases at J, leaving 7 bases unmatched. The CDR3, as DNA: TGTGCCAGCAGCTCAGCCGGGGGACAGGGGGCCTATGGCTACACCTTC. Translated: CASSSAGGQGAYGYTF.

This clonotype was picked up a small number of times. This sequence joins TRBV28 and TRBJ1-1; D remains ambiguous. CDR3 size: 13 residues. The germline gives CDR1 MDHEN, CDR2 SYDVKM. V was trimmed by 2 bases and J by 8 bases, leaving 12 bases between them. The CDR3 loop is CASSLGPGIEAFF. The CDR3 DNA reads TGTGCCAGCAGTTTAGGTCCGGGTATCGAAGCTTTCTTT.

The V call is TRBV29-1, the J call TRBJ2-6; D remains ambiguous. Deletions cut 3 bases from V and 4 bases from J, with 7 bases between. CDR3 length: 13 amino acids. Germline values: CDR1 SQVTM, CDR2 ANQGSEA. CDR3 region: CSVESVGANVLTF. For the CDR3, the DNA is TGCAGCGTTGAGTCTGTGGGGGCCAACGTCCTGACTTTC.

This clonotype turned up a few times. The chain carries TRBV6-4 and TRBJ2-2, with unresolved D. The CDR3 is 15 amino acids. Trimming stripped 0 bases from V and 3 bases from J, with 8 bases between. Germline V lookup: CDR1 MRHNA, CDR2 SNTAGT. The CDR3 DNA is TGTGCCAGCAGTGACTCGCCGGGTTACACCGGGGAGCTGTTTTTT. Protein sequence: CASSDSPGYTGELFF.

At least ten counts were recorded for this clonotype. The CDR3 loop reads CASSLYPDTQYF. CDR3 coding DNA: TGTGCCAGCAGCTTATATCCAGATACGCAGTATTTT. The rearrangement uses TRBV7-9 and TRBJ2-3; D call uncertain. V lost 2 bases and J 4 bases, leaving 4 bases between the germline ends. The CDR3 spans 12 residues. The germline V gene has CDR1 SEHNR and CDR2 FQNEAQ (reference sequence).

This chain connects TRBV6-5 to TRBJ1-2, with 7 bases lining up with TRBD1. The V and J ends lost 7 bases and 1 base, in that order; junction bases with no gene match: 9. This CDR3 spans 15 amino acids. From germline, CDR1 is MNHEY and CDR2 SVGAGI. The DNA of the CDR3 is TGTGCCAGCACTGAGGACAGGAGGGATAACTATGGCTACACCTTC. It codes for CASTEDRRDNYGYTF.

The chain uses TRBV12-3 or TRBV12-4 and TRBJ2-7, with 8 bases identical to TRBD1. This CDR3 comprises 14 residues. With 5 bases clipped from V and 3 bases from J, the junction kept 6 bases outside the gene matches. CDR3 nucleotide sequence: TGTGCCAGCAGTCGACAGGGGTTCGGCTACGAGCAGTACTTC. It specifies CASSRQGFGYEQYF.

This clonotype was seen a few times. The V and J genes are TRBV2 and TRBJ2-3, with 9 positions matching TRBD1. CDR3 length: 15 amino acids. J gave up 6 bases and V 5 bases, and 9 bases lay outside the gene matches. CDR1 and CDR2 from the germline V gene are SNHLY and FYNNEI. In DNA form, the CDR3 reads TGTGCCAGCAGTCTGGGACAGGGTTTTAGGGATACGCAGTATTTT. Translated: CASSLGQGFRDTQYF.

This clonotype was found a few times. The J gene is TRBJ1-1, the V gene TRBV6-2 or TRBV6-3; perhaps TRBD1 as D (5 bases). Germline V gene sequence: CDR1 MNHEY, CDR2 SVGEGT. V was clipped by 2 bases and J by 7 bases, with 14 bases between them. The CDR3 totals 14 residues. In DNA, the CDR3 is TGTGCCAGCAGTTACGGGGACTACCAATTTGAAGCTTTCTTT. Residues: CASSYGDYQFEAFF.

This clonotype was detected only a few times. The rearrangement joins TRBV6-5 to TRBJ1-3; a possible D gene is TRBD1 (5 bases). V lost 7 bases, J lost 2 bases, and 21 bases lay in between. Germline V gene data show CDR1 as MNHEY and CDR2 as SVGAGI. The length of the CDR3 is 17 residues. The CDR3 sequence is CASIPSPGAGTGNTIYF. CDR3 DNA: TGTGCCAGCATTCCTTCCCCTGGTGCAGGGACTGGAAACACCATATATTTT.

In this sample, this clonotype turned up a few times. V usage is TRBV11-3 and J usage is TRBJ2-3; 10 bases line up with TRBD2. CDR1 and CDR2 (germline): SGHNT, YENEEA. This CDR3 contains 13 residues. V was pared by 10 bases and J by 4 bases, with 5 bases of the junction left unmatched. The CDR3 DNA follows: TGTGCCATAACAGCGGGAGGGCCAGATACGCAGTATTTT. Amino acid sequence: CAITAGGPDTQYF.

The chain carries TRBV10-2 and TRBJ1-3; 7 bases map to TRBD1. The CDR3 runs 14 residues. V lost 6 bases to trimming and J lost 0 bases; unmatched junction nucleotides: 2. Germline CDR1 is WSHSY and CDR2 is SAAADI. The CDR3 coding sequence is TGCGCCAGCAGGGGACAGCGCTCTGGAAACACCATATATTTT. Translated: CASRGQRSGNTIYF.